This is a list of T cell receptor beta chains from one sample in a study of blood T cells in healthy people across ages. MiXCR, run by TCRdb on the 5' RACE reads, gives a single entry per CDR3 protein. Of 540,000 or so distinct CDR3 sequences in the sample, 27% were seen once. The material sequenced was blood. Every receptor here comes from a woman aged 70-85 years in good health. CDR3s include the opening cysteine and the closing phenylalanine or tryptophan. Each record gives: clone size, D gene, J gene, V gene, CDR3 protein, CDR3 DNA. The D gene is left open where the match is weak. A row's size may be missing; if present it is once, few, many or a size class.

abundance: -
d_gene: -
j_gene: TRBJ1-2
v_gene: TRBV28
CDR3aa: CASSPRGGAISYAYTF
CDR3nt: TGTGCCAGCAGTCCTCGGGGGGGGGCGATATCCTATGCCTACACCTTC

abundance: -
d_gene: TRBD2
j_gene: TRBJ2-3
v_gene: TRBV9
CDR3aa: CASSGRGGWVADTQYF
CDR3nt: TGTGCCAGCAGCGGCCGGGGGGGTTGGGTGGCGGATACGCAGTATTTT

abundance: -
d_gene: TRBD1
j_gene: TRBJ2-5
v_gene: TRBV2
CDR3aa: CASRYSTGAEETQYF
CDR3nt: TGTGCCAGCAGGTACTCGACAGGGGCTGAAGAGACCCAGTACTTC

abundance: few
d_gene: -
j_gene: TRBJ2-5
v_gene: TRBV2
CDR3aa: CASREGGGAGETQYF
CDR3nt: TGTGCCAGCAGAGAAGGTGGGGGGGCCGGGGAGACCCAGTACTTC

abundance: -
d_gene: -
j_gene: TRBJ1-1
v_gene: TRBV18
CDR3aa: CASRKGGSTTEAFF
CDR3nt: TGTGCCAGCAGAAAAGGGGGGTCAACCACTGAAGCTTTCTTT

abundance: few
d_gene: TRBD1
j_gene: TRBJ1-1
v_gene: TRBV27
CDR3aa: CASSFGDRGLAEAFF
CDR3nt: TGTGCCAGCAGTTTCGGGGACAGGGGTCTAGCTGAAGCTTTCTTT

abundance: -
d_gene: -
j_gene: TRBJ2-5
v_gene: TRBV12-5
CDR3aa: CASGLERTAQQETQYF
CDR3nt: TGTGCTAGTGGCCTCGAACGGACAGCCCAACAAGAGACCCAGTACTTC

abundance: -
d_gene: TRBD1
j_gene: TRBJ1-1
v_gene: TRBV10-2
CDR3aa: CASSERQGVTEAFF
CDR3nt: TGCGCCAGCAGTGAGAGACAGGGGGTGACTGAAGCTTTCTTT

abundance: -
d_gene: TRBD2
j_gene: TRBJ2-5
v_gene: TRBV7-2
CDR3aa: CASSFTSGGETQYF
CDR3nt: TGTGCCAGCAGCTTTACTAGCGGGGGAGAGACCCAGTACTTC

abundance: -
d_gene: TRBD1
j_gene: TRBJ1-2
v_gene: TRBV10-3
CDR3aa: CAISMTGEMSSYTF
CDR3nt: TGTGCCATCAGCATGACAGGGGAAATGTCGAGTTACACCTTC

abundance: -
d_gene: -
j_gene: TRBJ2-3
v_gene: TRBV27
CDR3aa: CTSSLSAENTQYF
CDR3nt: TGTACCAGCAGTTTATCGGCGGAAAATACGCAGTATTTT

abundance: -
d_gene: -
j_gene: TRBJ2-2
v_gene: TRBV7-8
CDR3aa: CASSLSGTGELFF
CDR3nt: TGTGCCAGCAGCTTAAGTGGCACCGGGGAGCTGTTTTTT

abundance: -
d_gene: TRBD2
j_gene: TRBJ2-1
v_gene: TRBV20-1
CDR3aa: CSGTSGVNGQFF
CDR3nt: TGCAGTGGGACTAGCGGGGTCAATGGGCAGTTCTTC

abundance: -
d_gene: -
j_gene: TRBJ1-2
v_gene: TRBV5-1
CDR3aa: CASSLDGPRYGYTF
CDR3nt: TGCGCCAGCAGCTTGGACGGACCACGGTATGGCTACACCTTC

abundance: -
d_gene: -
j_gene: TRBJ1-4
v_gene: TRBV19
CDR3aa: CASSPGRANGKLFF
CDR3nt: TGTGCCAGTAGCCCGGGACGGGCTAATGGAAAACTGTTTTTT